The 10 T cell receptor beta chains in this list originate from one sample, sequenced in a study of CD8+CD57+ T cells in acquired aplastic anemia. Genomic DNA, the template, was used for profiling of the TCR beta VDJ and CDR3. TCRdb re-called the reads through MiXCR, storing one row per CDR3 protein. Of over 150,000 distinct CDR3 sequences listed, less than 60% are singletons. Those patients picked for sequencing had displayed CD8+CD57+ cell expansion on flow cytometry. The sequenced sample was sorted CD4+, CD8+, or CD8+CD57+ T cells (not recorded which) from PBMCs. The receptors originated from a human donor with aplastic anemia.

This clonotype was seen at least ten times. The chain has TRBV9 and TRBJ2-7; 9 nucleotides match TRBD1. CDR3 length equals 14 residues. Trimming cost V 5 bases and J 1 base; bases outside gene matches: 4. Germline assignment: CDR1 SGDLS and CDR2 YYNGEE. The CDR3 here is CASSLGQGSYEQYF. The CDR3 DNA is TGTGCCAGCAGTTTGGGACAGGGTTCCTACGAGCAGTACTTC.

At least ten counts were recorded for this clonotype. The chain links TRBV2 to TRBJ2-5; D remains ambiguous. The V end lost 8 bases, the J end lost 2 bases, and 6 bases lay between the germline ends. Germline V gene sequence: CDR1 SNHLY, CDR2 FYNNEI. The CDR3 runs 11 residues. This chain's CDR3 is CASDQQETQYF. In DNA form, the CDR3 reads TGTGCCAGCGATCAGCAAGAGACCCAGTACTTC.

The J gene is TRBJ1-5, the V gene TRBV7-9, with 8 positions matching TRBD1. Losses at the gene ends were 6 bases for V and 4 bases for J; bases not matched to a gene: 5. The CDR3 sequence is 14 residues long. CDR1 and CDR2 (germline): SEHNR, FQNEAQ (reference sequence). CDR3 DNA sequence: TGTGCCAGCAGGCGGCAGGGGGCGAATCAGCCCCAGCATTTT. Its translation is CASRRQGANQPQHF.

The J gene is TRBJ2-7, the V gene TRBV27; possibly TRBD1 for D (5 bases). This CDR3 spans 13 amino acids. V was cut by 5 bases and J by 2 bases, with 10 bases left in between. The germline V gene encodes CDR1 MNHEY and CDR2 SMNVEV (reference sequence). The CDR3 loop reads CASSRGHPYEQYF. The CDR3 DNA reads TGTGCCAGCAGTAGAGGACACCCCTACGAGCAGTACTTC.

The chain links TRBV9 to TRBJ1-2; the D is unclear. In germline, CDR1 is SGDLS, CDR2 YYNGEE. This CDR3 comprises 11 residues. Trimming removed 7 bases at V and 5 bases at J, with 9 bases between. The DNA for the CDR3 is TGTGCCAGCCGATTGGGATATGGCTACACCTTC. Its protein is CASRLGYGYTF.

This clonotype appeared many times. The rearrangement uses TRBV6-2 or TRBV6-3 and TRBJ1-6, with 8 bases lining up with TRBD1. The CDR3 extends over 17 amino acids. V shed 2 bases, J shed 7 bases, and the junction held 10 bases outside the gene matches. Germline V gene sequence: CDR1 MNHEY, CDR2 SVGEGT. The CDR3 region has the DNA TGTGCCAGCAGTTACCAACAGGACAGGGCGGGGAATTCACCCCTCCACTTT. Translating gives CASSYQQDRAGNSPLHF.

The chain carries TRBV15 and TRBJ2-5; TRBD1 matches 9 bases. Germline CDR1 is LNHNV and CDR2 is YYDKDF (reference sequence). The CDR3 sequence is 15 residues long. The ends lost 3 bases at V and 5 bases at J; junction bases unmatched: 7. CDR3 sequence reads: CATSSDRGWSETQYF. CDR3 in DNA: TGTGCCACCAGCAGTGACAGGGGGTGGAGCGAGACCCAGTACTTC.

The V call is TRBV11-3, the J call TRBJ2-5; possibly TRBD1 for D (7 bases). CDR1 is SGHNT, CDR2 YENEEA, per germline. The CDR3 covers 15 residues. Trimming took 7 bases from V and 5 from J, leaving 20 bases between them. DNA for the CDR3: TGTGCCAGCAAAAAGGGGGCAGACGCGGGGGAGACCCAGTACTTC. Its translation: CASKKGADAGETQYF.

This clonotype was recorded many times. The V gene is TRBV10-1, the J gene TRBJ1-1, with D maybe TRBD1 (5 bases). V was clipped by 5 bases and J by 2 bases, with 15 bases between them. This CDR3 has 15 amino acids. Germline lookup yields CDR1 WNHNN and CDR2 SYGVQD (reference sequence). This CDR3 is CASSPVGGGNTEAFF. The CDR3 DNA reads TGCGCCAGCAGTCCAGTCGGGGGGGGTAACACTGAAGCTTTCTTT.

Turning to this clonotype: A much more abundant neighbour one base away suggests this may be a read error. The CDR3 spells CASSSGASRDLLF. DNA of the CDR3: TGTGCCAGCAGCTCCGGCGCCTCCAGAGATCTGCTTTTT. This chain links TRBV7-9 with TRBJ1-4; D call uncertain. The germline gives CDR1 SEHNR, CDR2 FQNEAQ (reference sequence). The CDR3 has 13 residues.